This T cell receptor beta chain is from a study of blood T cell repertoires in COVID-19. The ends lost 3 bases at V and 15 bases at J; junction bases unmatched: 8. Germline assignment: CDR1 MNHEY and CDR2 SVGEGT. This CDR3 is built from 13 residues. Libraries were prepared by immunoSEQ multiplex PCR; TCRdb keeps only in-frame clonotypes and omits some of them. The table lists under 250,000 clones, 87% of them singletons. This chain joins TRBV6-2 or TRBV6-3 and TRBJ2-3, with 11 bases fitting TRBD2. The receptor was isolated from a man between 25 and 39 years old who had recovered from COVID-19. The sequenced sample was PBMCs or T cells enriched from blood (not recorded which). CDR3: CASSYEFGTSGYF. The CDR3 DNA reads TGTGCCAGCAGTTATGAGTTCGGGACTAGCGGTTATTTT.